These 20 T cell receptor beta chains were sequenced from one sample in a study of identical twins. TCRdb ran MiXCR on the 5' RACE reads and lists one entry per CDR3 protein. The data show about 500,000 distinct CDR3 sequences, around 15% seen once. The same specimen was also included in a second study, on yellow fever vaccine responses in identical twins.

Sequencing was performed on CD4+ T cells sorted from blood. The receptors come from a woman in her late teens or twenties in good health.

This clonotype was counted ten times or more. DNA of the CDR3: TGCGCCAGCAGCTTGGTTGTCAGGGCGCTCGATGGCTACACCTTC. Encoded protein: CASSLVVRALDGYTF. The gene calls are TRBV5-1 and TRBJ1-2; perhaps TRBD1 as D (5 bases). Trimming took 0 bases from V and 6 from J, leaving 15 bases between them. The germline V gene has CDR1 SGHRS and CDR2 YFSETQ. CDR3 size: 15 residues.

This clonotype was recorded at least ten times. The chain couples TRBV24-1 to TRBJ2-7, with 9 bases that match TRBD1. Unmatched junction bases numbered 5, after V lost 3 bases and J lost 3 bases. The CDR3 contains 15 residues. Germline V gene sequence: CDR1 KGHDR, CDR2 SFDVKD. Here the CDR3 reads CATSDPRDRVYEQYF. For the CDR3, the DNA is TGTGCCACCAGTGATCCGAGGGACAGGGTCTACGAGCAGTACTTC.

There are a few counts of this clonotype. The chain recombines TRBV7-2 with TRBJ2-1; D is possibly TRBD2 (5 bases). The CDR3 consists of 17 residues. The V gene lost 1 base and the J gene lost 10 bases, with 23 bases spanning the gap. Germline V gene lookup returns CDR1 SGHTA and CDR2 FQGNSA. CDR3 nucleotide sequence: TGTGCCAGCAGCTTAGTAGGTGGCGGGTTCGCTAATCGGGAGCAGTTCTTC. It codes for CASSLVGGGFANREQFF.

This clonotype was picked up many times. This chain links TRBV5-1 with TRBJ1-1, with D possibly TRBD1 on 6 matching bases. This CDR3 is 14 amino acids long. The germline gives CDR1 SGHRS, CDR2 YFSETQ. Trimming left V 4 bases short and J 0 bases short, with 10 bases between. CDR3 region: CASSDGQLNTEAFF. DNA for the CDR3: TGCGCCAGCAGCGACGGACAGCTGAACACTGAAGCTTTCTTT.

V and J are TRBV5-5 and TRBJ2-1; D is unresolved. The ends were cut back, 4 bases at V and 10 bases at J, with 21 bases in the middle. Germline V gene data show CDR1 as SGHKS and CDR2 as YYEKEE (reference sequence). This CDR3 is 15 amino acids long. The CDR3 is CASSTTGHPRGEQFF. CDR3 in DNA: TGTGCCAGCAGCACGACCGGGCACCCCCGTGGGGAGCAGTTCTTC.

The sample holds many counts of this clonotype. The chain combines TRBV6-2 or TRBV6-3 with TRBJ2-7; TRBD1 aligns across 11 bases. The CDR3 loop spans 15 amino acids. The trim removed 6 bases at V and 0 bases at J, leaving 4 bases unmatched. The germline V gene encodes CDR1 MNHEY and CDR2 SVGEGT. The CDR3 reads CASRRDRGTSYEQYF. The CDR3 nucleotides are TGTGCCAGCAGAAGGGACAGGGGGACCTCCTACGAGCAGTACTTC.

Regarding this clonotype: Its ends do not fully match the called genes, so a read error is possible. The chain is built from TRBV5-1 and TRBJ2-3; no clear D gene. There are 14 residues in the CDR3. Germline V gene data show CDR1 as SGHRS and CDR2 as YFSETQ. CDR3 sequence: CASSLGSFGDMQYF. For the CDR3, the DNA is TGCGCCAGCAGCTTGGGGTCCTTTGGAGATATGCAGTATTTT.

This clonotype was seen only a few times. The DNA of the CDR3 is TGCAGTGCTAGAGAACGGACCAGGGGGAGCACAGATACGCAGTATTTT. Translating it yields CSARERTRGSTDTQYF. The chain is built from TRBV20-1 and TRBJ2-3, with TRBD1 matching 7 bases. This CDR3 comprises 16 residues. Trimming cost V 0 bases and J 0 bases; bases outside gene matches: 6. CDR1 DFQATT and CDR2 SNEGSKA come from the germline V gene (reference sequence).

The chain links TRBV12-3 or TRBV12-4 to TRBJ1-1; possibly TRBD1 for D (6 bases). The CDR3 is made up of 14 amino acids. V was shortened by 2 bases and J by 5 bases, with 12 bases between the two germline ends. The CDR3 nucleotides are TGTGCCAGCAGTTTACAGGACAGTTATACTGAAGCTTTCTTT. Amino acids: CASSLQDSYTEAFF.

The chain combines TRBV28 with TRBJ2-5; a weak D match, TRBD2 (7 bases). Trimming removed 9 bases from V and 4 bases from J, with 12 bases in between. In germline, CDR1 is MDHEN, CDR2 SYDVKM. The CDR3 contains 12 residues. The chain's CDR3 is CASRGAGETQYF. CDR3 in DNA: TGTGCCAGTCGGGGGGCCGGAGAGACCCAGTACTTC.

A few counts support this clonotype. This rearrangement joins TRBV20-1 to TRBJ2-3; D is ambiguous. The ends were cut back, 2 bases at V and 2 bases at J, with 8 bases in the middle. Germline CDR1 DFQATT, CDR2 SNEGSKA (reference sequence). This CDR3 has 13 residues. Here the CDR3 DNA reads TGCAGTGCTAGACACGCCTCCACAGATACGCAGTATTTT. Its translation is CSARHASTDTQYF.

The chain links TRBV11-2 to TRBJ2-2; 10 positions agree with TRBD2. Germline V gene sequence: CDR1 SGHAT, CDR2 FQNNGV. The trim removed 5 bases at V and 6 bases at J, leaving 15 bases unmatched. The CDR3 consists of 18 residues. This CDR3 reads CASSPRNSGGAFAGELFF. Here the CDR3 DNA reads TGTGCCAGCAGCCCCCGTAACAGCGGGGGGGCCTTTGCCGGGGAGCTGTTTTTT.

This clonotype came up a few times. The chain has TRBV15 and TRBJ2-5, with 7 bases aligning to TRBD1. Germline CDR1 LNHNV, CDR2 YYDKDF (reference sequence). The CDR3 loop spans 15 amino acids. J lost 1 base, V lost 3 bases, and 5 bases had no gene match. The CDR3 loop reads CATSRKQGRQETQYF. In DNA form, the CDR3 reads TGTGCCACCAGCAGGAAACAGGGGCGCCAAGAGACCCAGTACTTC. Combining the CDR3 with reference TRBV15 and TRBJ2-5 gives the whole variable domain DAMVIQNPRYQVTQFGKPVTLSCSQTLNHNVMYWYQQKSSQAPKLLFHYYDKDFNNEADTPDNFQSRRPNTSFCFLDIRSPGLGDTAMYLCATSRKQGRQETQYFGPGTRLLVL.

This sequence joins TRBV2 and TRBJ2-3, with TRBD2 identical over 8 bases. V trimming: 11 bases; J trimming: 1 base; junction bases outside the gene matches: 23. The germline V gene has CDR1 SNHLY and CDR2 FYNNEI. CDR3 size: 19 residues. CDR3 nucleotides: TGTGCCTGCACCTCCGGACTAGCAATCTCACTTAGGGGCACAGATACGCAGTATTTT. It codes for CACTSGLAISLRGTDTQYF.

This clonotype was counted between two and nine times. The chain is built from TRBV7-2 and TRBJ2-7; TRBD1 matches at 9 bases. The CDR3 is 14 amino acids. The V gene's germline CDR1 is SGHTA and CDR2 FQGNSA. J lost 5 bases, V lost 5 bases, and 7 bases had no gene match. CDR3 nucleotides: TGTGCCAGCAGCCCTTGGACAGGGGTCCACGAGCAGTACTTC. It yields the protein CASSPWTGVHEQYF.

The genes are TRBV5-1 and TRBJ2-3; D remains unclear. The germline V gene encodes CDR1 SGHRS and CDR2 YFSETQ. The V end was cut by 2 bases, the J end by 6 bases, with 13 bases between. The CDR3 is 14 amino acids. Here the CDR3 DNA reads TGCGCCAGCAGCTTTGGTCGAAATCAGGATACGCAGTATTTT. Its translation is CASSFGRNQDTQYF.

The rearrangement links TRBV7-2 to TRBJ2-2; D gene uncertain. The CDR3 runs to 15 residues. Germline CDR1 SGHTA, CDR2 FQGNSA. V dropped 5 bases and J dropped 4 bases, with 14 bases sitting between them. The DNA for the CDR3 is TGTGCCAGCAGCCCCGTCCCCCGTGCCACCGGGGAGCTGTTTTTT. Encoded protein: CASSPVPRATGELFF.

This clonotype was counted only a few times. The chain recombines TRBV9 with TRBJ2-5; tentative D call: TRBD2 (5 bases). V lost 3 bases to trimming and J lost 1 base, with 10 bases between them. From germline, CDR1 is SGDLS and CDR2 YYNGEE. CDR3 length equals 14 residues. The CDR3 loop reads CASSGRGFQETQYF. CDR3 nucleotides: TGTGCCAGCAGCGGACGGGGATTCCAAGAGACCCAGTACTTC.

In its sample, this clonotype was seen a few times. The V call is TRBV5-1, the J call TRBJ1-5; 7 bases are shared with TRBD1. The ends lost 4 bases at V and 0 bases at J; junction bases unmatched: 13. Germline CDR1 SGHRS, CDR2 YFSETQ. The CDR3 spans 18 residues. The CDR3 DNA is TGCGCCAGCAGCGTCGCCCCGGGACAGAGCCATAGCAATCAGCCCCAGCATTTT. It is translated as CASSVAPGQSHSNQPQHF.

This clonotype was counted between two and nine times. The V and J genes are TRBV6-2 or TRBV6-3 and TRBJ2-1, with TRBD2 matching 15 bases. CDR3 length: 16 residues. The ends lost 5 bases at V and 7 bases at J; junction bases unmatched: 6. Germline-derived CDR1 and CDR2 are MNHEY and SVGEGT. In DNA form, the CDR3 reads TGTGCCAGCAGTCAAGGACTAGCGGGAGGGCAGAATGAGCAGTTCTTC. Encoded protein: CASSQGLAGGQNEQFF.